The next 26 T cell receptor beta chains were all read from a single sample in a study of post-analysis software for immune sequencing data. These TCRs are of unknown antigen specificity. Included in the TCR beta cDNA libraries were unique molecular identifiers. TCRdb re-derived calls from the PCR reads in MiXCR, one entry per CDR3 protein. The sample lists 650,000 to 850,000 distinct CDR3 sequences; roughly 58% were seen once. Notes on the study in general: Four to six TRBV segments (TRBV5-6, TRBV5-1 and TRBV20-1 among them) occurred more frequently in patients than in controls.

The sample comprised blood. These receptors came from a girl between 5 and 17 years old with multiple sclerosis.

The chain employs TRBV11-1 and TRBJ2-2; D not certain. The CDR3 contains 17 residues. The V and J ends lost 4 bases and 4 bases respectively, with 19 bases between them. Per germline, CDR1 SGHAT and CDR2 FQDESV (reference sequence). CDR3 DNA: TGTGCCAGCAGCTCCGCTCTGGTATCCGGGCTCACCGGGGAGCTGTTTTTT. It yields the protein CASSSALVSGLTGELFF.

This clonotype has more than one count but fewer than ten. The V call is TRBV20-1, the J call TRBJ2-4; TRBD2 is a possible D gene (6 bases). Germline V gene sequence: CDR1 DFQATT, CDR2 SNEGSKA (reference sequence). The V end was cut by 5 bases, the J end by 8 bases, with 16 bases between. The CDR3 is 13 residues long. The CDR3 protein is CSAPVPGADIQYF. DNA for the CDR3: TGCAGTGCTCCGGTCCCGGGAGCGGACATTCAGTACTTC.

V gene TRBV6-1 combines with J gene TRBJ2-5; TRBD2 agrees at 12 bases. Germline V CDR1 and CDR2: MNHNS, SASEGT. The CDR3 sequence is 17 residues long. J lost 11 bases, V lost 5 bases, and 18 bases had no gene match. CDR3 in amino acids: CASSPLTSGGIYNEQYF. The CDR3 nucleotides are TGTGCCAGCAGTCCCTTGACTAGCGGGGGTATTTACAATGAGCAGTACTTC.

J is TRBJ1-1 and V is TRBV3-1, with D hard to call. CDR1 is LGHDT, CDR2 YNNKEL, per germline (reference sequence). The CDR3 runs to 16 residues. Trimming took 3 bases from V and 1 from J, leaving 15 bases between them. The CDR3 loop reads CASSHHSTGRNTEAFF. CDR3 nucleotides: TGTGCCAGCAGCCACCACTCGACGGGCCGGAACACTGAAGCTTTCTTT.

This clonotype was picked up a small number of times. This sequence joins TRBV24-1 and TRBJ2-3, with 11 bases that match TRBD1. V shed 4 bases, J shed 3 bases, and the junction held 11 bases outside the gene matches. CDR1 is KGHDR, CDR2 SFDVKD, per germline. The length of the CDR3 is 18 residues. The CDR3 spells CATSDPPGQGASTDTQYF. The CDR3 region has the DNA TGTGCCACCAGTGACCCCCCCGGACAGGGGGCTAGTACAGATACGCAGTATTTT.

This clonotype came up a few times. The chain combines TRBV20-1 with TRBJ2-7; D remains ambiguous. The CDR3 runs to 14 residues. The ends were cut back, 2 bases at V and 4 bases at J, with 15 bases in the middle. Germline CDR1 DFQATT, CDR2 SNEGSKA (reference sequence). CDR3: CSARSEETVYEQYF. CDR3 DNA sequence: TGCAGTGCTAGATCAGAAGAAACTGTATACGAGCAGTACTTC.

This clonotype has only a few counts. The chain joins TRBV27 to TRBJ2-7; 9 nucleotides align to TRBD2. There are 15 residues in the CDR3. Germline loops: CDR1 MNHEY, CDR2 SMNVEV (reference sequence). V lost 3 bases, J lost 6 bases, and 9 bases stayed unmatched. Here the CDR3 reads CASSFLTSGISEQYF. In nucleotides, the CDR3 is TGTGCCAGCAGTTTCTTGACTAGCGGAATCTCCGAGCAGTACTTC.

In its sample, this clonotype was seen a few times. The rearrangement links TRBV9 to TRBJ2-2, with 15 bases matching TRBD2. Germline loops: CDR1 SGDLS, CDR2 YYNGEE. The CDR3 runs to 16 residues. The trim removed 4 bases at V and 5 bases at J, leaving 3 bases unmatched. In DNA form, the CDR3 reads TGTGCCAGCAGCACAGGGACTAGCGGGAGGACCGGGGAGCTGTTTTTT. This sequence encodes CASSTGTSGRTGELFF. Variable domain in full (rest from reference TRBV9 and TRBJ2-2): DSGVTQTPKHLITATGQRVTLRCSPRSGDLSVYWYQQSLDQGLQFLIQYYNGEERAKGNILERFSAQQFPDLHSELNLSSLELGDSALYFCASSTGTSGRTGELFFGEGSRLTVL.

This rearrangement joins TRBV5-5 to TRBJ1-2; 10 bases fit TRBD1. Germline-derived CDR1 and CDR2 are SGHKS and YYEKEE (reference sequence). The V segment lost 7 bases and the J segment 6 bases; nucleotides outside the gene matches: 9. The CDR3 contains 14 residues. CDR3 nucleotide sequence: TGTGCCAGCGGTCCGGGACAGGGGATCCATGGCTACACCTTC. Translating gives CASGPGQGIHGYTF.

This clonotype was seen once. V usage is TRBV7-9 and J usage is TRBJ2-1; TRBD2 matches 7 bases. J lost 2 bases, V lost 6 bases, and 10 bases had no gene match. The germline gives CDR1 SEHNR, CDR2 FQNEAQ (reference sequence). This CDR3 contains 16 residues. The CDR3 DNA reads TGTGCCAGCAGAGCCCGCGGGGGTGAGACCTACAATGAGCAGTTCTTC. It specifies CASRARGGETYNEQFF.

This clonotype was recorded once. The CDR3 sequence is CASSRRLAESYEQYF. The CDR3 DNA reads TGTGCCAGCAGTCGACGACTAGCGGAATCCTACGAGCAGTACTTC. The chain joins TRBV3-1 to TRBJ2-7; 9 positions match TRBD2. J gave up 1 base and V 6 bases, and 7 bases lay outside the gene matches. This CDR3 is 15 amino acids long. Germline V CDR1 and CDR2: LGHDT, YNNKEL (reference sequence).

V and J are TRBV12-3 or TRBV12-4 and TRBJ2-5, with 9 bases identical to TRBD1. Trimming took 6 bases from V and 5 from J; bases not matched to a gene: 4. The CDR3 contains 13 residues. The CDR3 coding sequence is TGTGCCAGCAGCGACAGGGGGATGGAGACCCAGTACTTC. It encodes CASSDRGMETQYF.

The V and J genes are TRBV4-2 and TRBJ2-3, with D perhaps matching TRBD2 (5 bases). V lost 0 bases, J lost 0 bases, and 13 bases lay in between. The germline gives CDR1 LGHNA, CDR2 YNFKEQ. This CDR3 comprises 17 residues. The CDR3 nucleotides read TGTGCCAGCAGCCAAGACCCGTTCGGGGATAGCACAGATACGCAGTATTTT. Residues: CASSQDPFGDSTDTQYF.

CDR3 sequence: CASSLGTGSVSAQHF. The CDR3 region has the DNA TGTGCCAGCAGCTTAGGAACCGGGTCTGTTTCGGCCCAGCATTTT. The V gene is TRBV7-2, the J gene TRBJ1-5; D is ambiguous. The V gene's germline CDR1 is SGHTA and CDR2 FQGNSA. The CDR3 has 15 residues. Trimming took 1 base from V and 11 from J, leaving 18 bases between them.

The chain combines TRBV29-1 with TRBJ2-5; D might be TRBD1 or TRBD2, each matching 7 bases. The DNA matches TRBJ2-7 better at its end, which makes the J call doubtful. This CDR3 region has 13 residues. CDR1 is SQVTM, CDR2 ANQGSEA, per germline. This CDR3 reads CSVVGRGRNEQYF. The DNA for the CDR3 is TGCAGCGTTGTGGGGAGGGGGCGAAACGAGCAGTACTTC.

This clonotype was counted a few times. This chain uses TRBV12-3 or TRBV12-4 with TRBJ2-1; TRBD1 or TRBD2 may be the D gene (5 bases each). Between the trimmed V and J ends, which lost 9 bases and 9 bases, there was a span of 15 bases. The CDR3 is 12 amino acids. The CDR3 coding sequence is TGTGCCAGTTCCGGGACCCTCCGTGAGCAGTTCTTC. Translation gives CASSGTLREQFF.

The rearrangement joins TRBV5-1 to TRBJ2-1; the match to TRBD2 covers 7 bases. Germline V gene sequence: CDR1 SGHRS, CDR2 YFSETQ. Trimming cost V 0 bases and J 7 bases; bases outside gene matches: 7. The CDR3 contains 15 residues. CDR3 DNA sequence: TGCGCCAGCAGCTTGGATGGCGGGAGAGGGAATGAGCAGTTCTTC. Translating gives CASSLDGGRGNEQFF. Together with reference TRBV5-1 and TRBJ2-1, the CDR3 gives the full variable domain: KAGVTQTPRYLIKTRGQQVTLSCSPISGHRSVSWYQQTPGQGLQFLFEYFSETQRNKGNFPGRFSGRQFSNSRSEMNVSTLELGDSALYLCASSLDGGRGNEQFFGPGTRLTVL.

The CDR3 DNA sequence: TGTGCCAGCACCGACGGGGGGCCAGGGGCTTTCTTT. Translation: CASTDGGPGAFF. V and J are TRBV12-3 or TRBV12-4 and TRBJ1-1; TRBD1 is a possible D gene (6 bases). Trimming stripped 7 bases from V and 11 bases from J, with 17 bases between. This CDR3 comprises 12 residues.

This clonotype turned up a few times. V gene TRBV29-1 combines with J gene TRBJ2-5, with 14 positions matching TRBD2. CDR3 length equals 17 residues. The germline V gene has CDR1 SQVTM and CDR2 ANQGSEA. V lost 4 bases to trimming and J lost 4 bases; unmatched junction nucleotides: 11. Written as DNA, the CDR3 is TGCAGCGTTGTATTGTCCGGAGGGACTAGCGGGAGAGAGACCCAGTACTTC. Translating it yields CSVVLSGGTSGRETQYF.

This clonotype came up once. CDR3 in amino acids: CASSEAVRTVGGYTF. The DNA for the CDR3 is TGTGCCAGCAGTGAAGCGGTCAGGACAGTGGGCGGCTACACCTTC. V usage is TRBV6-1 and J usage is TRBJ1-2; D perhaps matches TRBD1 (6 bases). The V end lost 0 bases, the J end lost 8 bases, and 16 bases lay between the germline ends. This CDR3 contains 15 residues. Germline CDR1 reads MNHNS; CDR2 reads SASEGT.

This clonotype was detected once. Sequence at one end of the junction differs from germline and may be a read error. The rearrangement links TRBV7-8 to TRBJ2-1; D is ambiguous. This CDR3 comprises 14 residues. CDR1 SGHVS and CDR2 FQNEAQ come from the germline V gene. In nucleotides, the CDR3 is TGTGCCAGCGGCTTAGGTGGGCTAATCAATGAGCAGTTCTTC. It is translated as CASGLGGLINEQFF.

This clonotype has only a few counts. The chain links TRBV4-1 to TRBJ2-4; TRBD1 aligns across 8 bases. With V trimmed by 0 bases and J by 6 bases, 13 bases remained unmatched. CDR1 and CDR2 (germline): MGHRA, YSYEKL. The CDR3 consists of 18 residues. Here the CDR3 reads CASSQDLSGQGARNIQYF. The CDR3 region has the DNA TGCGCCAGCAGCCAAGATCTGTCGGGGCAGGGGGCAAGAAACATTCAGTACTTC.

The CDR3 DNA reads as TGCAGTGCTAGGTCCTTATTCGTGGAGGCATGGGGGGGCGGCACAGATACGCAGTATTTT. Translated, it gives CSARSLFVEAWGGGTDTQYF. V usage is TRBV20-1 and J usage is TRBJ2-3; a weak D match, TRBD2 (7 bases). Germline-derived CDR1 and CDR2 are DFQATT and SNEGSKA (reference sequence). V lost 3 bases to trimming and J lost 1 base, with 29 bases between them. The CDR3 loop spans 20 amino acids.

The V call is TRBV5-1, the J call TRBJ2-7; 7 bases agree with TRBD1. Trimming removed 3 bases from V and 6 bases from J; junction bases left unmatched: 9. The CDR3 length is 14 residues. Germline V gene sequence: CDR1 SGHRS, CDR2 YFSETQ. Here the CDR3 DNA reads TGCGCCAGCAGCTGGGACAGAACTACGGGCGAGCAGTACTTC. Protein product: CASSWDRTTGEQYF.

This clonotype occurred many times. The chain carries TRBV7-9 and TRBJ2-3; 8 bases map to TRBD2. CDR3 length: 15 amino acids. V lost 8 bases and J lost 0; bases outside the gene matches: 7. Germline V CDR1 and CDR2: SEHNR, FQNEAQ (reference sequence). CDR3 protein: CASSLASGSTDTQYF. The CDR3 DNA is TGTGCCAGCTCACTCGCTAGCGGGAGCACAGATACGCAGTATTTT.

J is TRBJ2-7 and V is TRBV5-1; D is unclear. This CDR3 has 16 amino acids. Trimming shortened V by 6 bases and J by 3 bases, and 22 bases separated the two germline ends. The germline CDR1 and CDR2 sequences are SGHRS and YFSETQ. For the CDR3, the DNA is TGCGCCAGCACCACCTCCGGGTGGAAAGCAGACTACGAGCAGTACTTC. Residues: CASTTSGWKADYEQYF.